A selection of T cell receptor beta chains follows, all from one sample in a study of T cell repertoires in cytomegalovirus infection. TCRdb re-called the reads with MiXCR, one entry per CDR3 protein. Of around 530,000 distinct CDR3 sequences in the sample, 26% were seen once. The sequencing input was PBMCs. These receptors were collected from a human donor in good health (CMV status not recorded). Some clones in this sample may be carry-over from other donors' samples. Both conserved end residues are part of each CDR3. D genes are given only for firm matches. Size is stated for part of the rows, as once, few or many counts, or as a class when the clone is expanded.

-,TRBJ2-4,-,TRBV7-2,TGTGCCAGCAGCTTATCGGGCTTTATCCTAGCCAAAAACATTCAGTACTTC,CASSLSGFILAKNIQYF
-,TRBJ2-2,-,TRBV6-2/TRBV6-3,TGTGCCAGCAGTGAACGTACCGGGGAGCTGTTTTTT,CASSERTGELFF
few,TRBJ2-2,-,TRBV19,TGTGCCAGTAGTATAGTGGCAGACACCGGGGAGCTGTTTTTT,CASSIVADTGELFF
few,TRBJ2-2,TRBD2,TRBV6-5,TGTGCCAGCAGTTACGGGGCTAGCGGACACACCGGGGAGCTGTTTTTT,CASSYGASGHTGELFF
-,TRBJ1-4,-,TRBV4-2,TGTGCCAGCAGCCCCGAGGGAACTAATGAAAAACTGTTTTTT,CASSPEGTNEKLFF
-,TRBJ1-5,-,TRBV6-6,TGTGCCAGCAGTTACCGGGAGAGCAATCAGCCCCAGCATTTT,CASSYRESNQPQHF
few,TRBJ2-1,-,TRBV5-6,TGTGCCAGCAGCTTGGTGGGGGGTCACTACAATGAGCAGTTCTTC,CASSLVGGHYNEQFF
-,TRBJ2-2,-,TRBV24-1,TGTGCCACCAGAAGGGGGAGGGACAACACCGGGGAGCTGTTTTTT,CATRRGRDNTGELFF
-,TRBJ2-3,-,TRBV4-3,TGCGCCAGCAGCCAAGTAAATAGCGTCGCAGATACGCAGTATTTT,CASSQVNSVADTQYF
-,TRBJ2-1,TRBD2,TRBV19,TGTGCCAGTAGTATGACGACTAGCGGGGACAATGAGCAGTTCTTC,CASSMTTSGDNEQFF
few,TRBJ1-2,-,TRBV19,TGTGCCAGTAGCCCGATAGGGTGGGCGGCGAATCGTGGGAGCGGCTACACCTTC,CASSPIGWAANRGSGYTF
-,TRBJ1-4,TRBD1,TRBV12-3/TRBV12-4,TGTGCCAGCAGTTCCGGACAGGGGGCCGGAGAAAAACTGTTTTTT,CASSSGQGAGEKLFF
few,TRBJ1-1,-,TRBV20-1,TGCAGTGCTCATAGGGATATAGAGACTGAAGCTTTCTTT,CSAHRDIETEAFF
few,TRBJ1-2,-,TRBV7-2,TGTGCCAGCAGCCACGGGACGGGGAGCTACACCTTC,CASSHGTGSYTF
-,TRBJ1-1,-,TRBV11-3,TGTGCCAGCAGCGCATCCTGGGGAGACACTGAAGCTTTCTTT,CASSASWGDTEAFF
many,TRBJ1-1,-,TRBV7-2,TGTGCCAGCAGCCCCCAAGGGGGTTTTGCGAACACTGAAGCTTTCTTT,CASSPQGGFANTEAFF
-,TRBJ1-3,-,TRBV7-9,TGTGCCAGCAGCTTAGCCGGGGGACCCTCTGGAAACACCATATATTTT,CASSLAGGPSGNTIYF
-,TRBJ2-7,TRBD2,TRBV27,TGTGCCAGCAGGACCCTGCGCGGGAGGGCCCACGAGCAGTACTTC,CASRTLRGRAHEQYF
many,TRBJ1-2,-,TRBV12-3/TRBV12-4,TGTGCCAGCAGTCCTCGTCCCTATGGCTACACCTTC,CASSPRPYGYTF
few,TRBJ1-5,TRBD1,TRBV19,TGTGCCAGTAGTATGGAGACAGGGGGCTATCAGCCCCAGCATTTT,CASSMETGGYQPQHF
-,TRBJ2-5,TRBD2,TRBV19,TGTGCCAGTAGTATATTAGCGGGAGGGGTAGAGACCCAGTACTTC,CASSILAGGVETQYF
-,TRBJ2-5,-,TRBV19,TGTGCCAGTAGGAGGACGGGAGAGACCCAGTACTTC,CASRRTGETQYF
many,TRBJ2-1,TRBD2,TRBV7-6,TGTGCCAGCAGCTTAGCGTTAGCGGGAGGGCCTCGGTTCTTC,CASSLALAGGPRFF
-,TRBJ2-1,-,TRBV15,TGTGCCACCAGCAGAGATCCCAGGGCCCGGTTTGGTGAGCAGTTCTTC,CATSRDPRARFGEQFF
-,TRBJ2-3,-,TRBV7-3,TGTGCCAGCAGCTTAATAGGCAGGACCAAGGGGGATACGCAGTATTTT,CASSLIGRTKGDTQYF
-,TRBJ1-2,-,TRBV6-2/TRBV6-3,TGTGCCAGCAGTTTCGGACAGAACGACCTCCTTTTTGGACAAGAGGGCTACACCTTC,CASSFGQNDLLFGQEGYTF
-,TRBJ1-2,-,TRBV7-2,TGTGCCAGCAGCTTAAGGACACCTGCTAACTATGGCTACACCTTC,CASSLRTPANYGYTF
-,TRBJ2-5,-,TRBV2,TGTGCCAGCAGTGAATCGTGGGTCCAAGAGACCCAGTACTTC,CASSESWVQETQYF
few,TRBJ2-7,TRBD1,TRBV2,TGTGCCAGGGGGATAACCGGGACAGGGAATCACGAGCAGTACTTC,CARGITGTGNHEQYF
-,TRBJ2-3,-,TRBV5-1,TGCGCCAGCTCGTCCGGGGTTCTGAGAGATACGCAGTATTTT,CASSSGVLRDTQYF
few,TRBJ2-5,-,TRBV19,TGTGCCAGTAGTATGGGGAGGGAGACCCAGTACTTC,CASSMGRETQYF
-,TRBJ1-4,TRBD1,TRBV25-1,TGTGCCAGCACCCCAAAGGACAGGGGGAATGAAAAACTGTTTTTT,CASTPKDRGNEKLFF
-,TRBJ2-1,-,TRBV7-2,TGTGCCAGCAGCTTAAGCGCGACCCAGCGGGTTAACAATGAGCAGTTCTTC,CASSLSATQRVNNEQFF
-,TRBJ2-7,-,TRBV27,TGTGCCAGCAGCCGATCGATCTACAGGGAGCAGTACTTC,CASSRSIYREQYF
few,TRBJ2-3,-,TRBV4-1,TGCGCCAGCAGCCAAGATTACGGGAGAACAGATACGCAGTATTTT,CASSQDYGRTDTQYF
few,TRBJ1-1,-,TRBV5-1,TGCGCCAGCAGCTTGGCCCTCTTGACCGAGAAGAACACTGAAGCTTTCTTT,CASSLALLTEKNTEAFF
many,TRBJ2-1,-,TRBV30,TGTGCCTGGTCCCCGACAGTAACCAATGAGCAGTTCTTC,CAWSPTVTNEQFF
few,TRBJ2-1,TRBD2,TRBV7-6,TGTGCCAGCAGCTCCGCTAGCGGGAGGAACTACAATGAGCAGTTCTTC,CASSSASGRNYNEQFF
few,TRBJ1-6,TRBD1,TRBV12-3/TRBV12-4,TGTGCCAGCAGTTTATCCGGACAGGGCGGCTCACCCCTCCACTTT,CASSLSGQGGSPLHF
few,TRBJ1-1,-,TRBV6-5,TGTGCCAGCAGCACCGGGACCCTGAGGCTGATGAACACTGAAGCTTTCTTT,CASSTGTLRLMNTEAFF
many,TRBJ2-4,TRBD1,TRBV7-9,TGTGCCAGCAGCCCCGGACAGGGGAGGCCCAAAAACATTCAGTACTTC,CASSPGQGRPKNIQYF
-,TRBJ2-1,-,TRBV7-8,TGTGCCAGCAGCCCGAACGCGGTGAGCTTCAATGAGCAGTTCTTC,CASSPNAVSFNEQFF
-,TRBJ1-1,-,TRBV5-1,TGCGCCAGCAGCTTGGGGGCAGGGACGGGCACTGAAGCTTTCTTT,CASSLGAGTGTEAFF
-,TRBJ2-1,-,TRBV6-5,TGTGCCAGCAGACGAGGGACGGATTACAATGAGCAGTTCTTC,CASRRGTDYNEQFF
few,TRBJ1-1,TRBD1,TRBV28,TGTGCCAGCAGTTTCGGCGACAGGGCGAACACTGAAGCTTTCTTT,CASSFGDRANTEAFF
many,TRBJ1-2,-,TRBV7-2,TGTGCCAGCAGCTTAGCTGTCAGCCACATTTCCACCTTC,CASSLAVSHISTF
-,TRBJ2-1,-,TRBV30,TGTGCCTGGAGACCCGGGTTCGATGAGCAGTTCTTC,CAWRPGFDEQFF
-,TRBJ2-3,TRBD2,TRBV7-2,TGTGCCAGCAGCTTAGCGTTGACTAGCGGAGGGGGGGATACGCAGTATTTT,CASSLALTSGGGDTQYF
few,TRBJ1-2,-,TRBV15,TGTGCCACCAGCAGAGATGGGTTGGGCTATGGCTACACCTTC,CATSRDGLGYGYTF
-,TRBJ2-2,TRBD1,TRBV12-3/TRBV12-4,TGTGCCAGCAGTACCCAAACAGGGGAAATTACCGGGGAGCTGTTTTTT,CASSTQTGEITGELFF
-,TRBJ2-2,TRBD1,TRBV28,TGTGCCAGCAGTTTCTCCGGGACAGCGAACACCGGGGAGCTGTTTTTT,CASSFSGTANTGELFF
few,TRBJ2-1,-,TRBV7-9,TGTGCCAGCAGCTTGGTACTCTCTAGCTCCTACAATGAGCAGTTCTTC,CASSLVLSSSYNEQFF
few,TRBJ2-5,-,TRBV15,TGTGCCACCAGCAGAGCTCCAGGGAGCCGGACCCAGTACTTC,CATSRAPGSRTQYF
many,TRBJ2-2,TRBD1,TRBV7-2,TGTGCCAGCAGCTTAGCTCCTGGGACAGGGAACACCGGGGAGCTGTTTTTT,CASSLAPGTGNTGELFF
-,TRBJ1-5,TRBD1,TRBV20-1,TGCAGTGCCCGAGGGGGACAGGATCAGCCCCAGCATTTT,CSARGGQDQPQHF
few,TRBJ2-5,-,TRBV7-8,TGTGCCAGCAGCCCTACAGGGATGCAAGAGACCCAGTACTTC,CASSPTGMQETQYF
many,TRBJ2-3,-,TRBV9,TGTGCCAGCAGTGGACTCACAGATACGCAGTATTTT,CASSGLTDTQYF
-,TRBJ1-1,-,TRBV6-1,TGTGCCAGCAGTTACCGGCAGGGAGGGCTCTTCTTT,CASSYRQGGLFF
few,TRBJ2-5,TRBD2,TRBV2,TGTGCCAGCAGGTTCCGCGGGACTAGCTCGCGGGAGACCCAGTACTTC,CASRFRGTSSRETQYF